This T cell receptor (beta chain) is drawn from a study of shared clonotypes between healthy human individuals. This CDR3 comprises 15 residues. The V end lost 3 bases, the J end lost 11 bases, and 22 bases lay between the germline ends. Germline lookup yields CDR1 SEHNR and CDR2 FQNEAQ (reference sequence). Profiling relied on immunoSEQ multiplex PCR, and the TCRdb table lists in-frame clones only, not all of them. The sample holds approximately 640,000 clones, 80% to 95% seen once. J is TRBJ2-5 and V is TRBV7-9, with D possibly TRBD2 on 5 matching bases. This TCR was sampled from a man younger than 35 in good health. Some clones in this sample may be carry-over from other donors' samples. Material: memory CD8+ T cells from PBMCs. The subset here: CD45RO+ cells pooled with CCR7-negative TemRA cells. CDR3 region: CASSLITKPPWEQYF. Here the CDR3 DNA reads TGTGCCAGCAGCTTGATAACTAAGCCCCCTTGGGAGCAGTACTTC.